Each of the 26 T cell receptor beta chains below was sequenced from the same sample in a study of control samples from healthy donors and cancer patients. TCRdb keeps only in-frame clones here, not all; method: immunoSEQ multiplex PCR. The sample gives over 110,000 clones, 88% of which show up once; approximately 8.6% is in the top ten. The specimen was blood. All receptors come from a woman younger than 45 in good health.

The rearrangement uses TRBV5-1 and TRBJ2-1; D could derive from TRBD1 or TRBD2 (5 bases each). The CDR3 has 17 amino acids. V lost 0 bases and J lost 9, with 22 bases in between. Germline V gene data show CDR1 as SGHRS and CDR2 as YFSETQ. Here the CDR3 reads CASSLARARGKGSEQFF. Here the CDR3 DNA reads TGCGCCAGCAGCTTGGCGAGGGCTAGGGGTAAGGGGAGTGAGCAGTTCTTC.

CDR3 nucleotides: TGTGCCAGCAGTGAAAATTTCTGGCGGAGGAACACTGAAGCTTTCTTT. Its protein is CASSENFWRRNTEAFF. The chain is built from TRBV6-1 and TRBJ1-1; D gene ambiguous. Per germline, CDR1 MNHNS and CDR2 SASEGT. Trimming took off 2 bases at V and 1 base at J, with 14 bases between the two ends. The CDR3 is 16 residues long.

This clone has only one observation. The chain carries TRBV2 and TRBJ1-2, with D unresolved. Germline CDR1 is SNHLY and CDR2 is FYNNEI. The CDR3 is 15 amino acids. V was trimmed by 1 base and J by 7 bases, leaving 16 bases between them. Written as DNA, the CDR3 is TGTGCCAGCAGTGAAGACAACGGGGTCTCCGGTGGCTACACCTTC. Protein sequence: CASSEDNGVSGGYTF.

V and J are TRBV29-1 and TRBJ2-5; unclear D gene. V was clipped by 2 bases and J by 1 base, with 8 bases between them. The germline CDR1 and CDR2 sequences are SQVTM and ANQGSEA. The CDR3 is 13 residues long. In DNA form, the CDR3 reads TGCAGCGTTGAATGGGCCAGCCAAGAGACCCAGTACTTC. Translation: CSVEWASQETQYF.

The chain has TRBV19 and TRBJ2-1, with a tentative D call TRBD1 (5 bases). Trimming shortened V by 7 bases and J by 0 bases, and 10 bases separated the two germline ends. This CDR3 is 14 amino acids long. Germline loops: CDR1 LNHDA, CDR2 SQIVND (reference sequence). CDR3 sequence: CASNRQSSYNEQFF. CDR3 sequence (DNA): TGTGCCAGTAACCGACAGAGCTCCTACAATGAGCAGTTCTTC.

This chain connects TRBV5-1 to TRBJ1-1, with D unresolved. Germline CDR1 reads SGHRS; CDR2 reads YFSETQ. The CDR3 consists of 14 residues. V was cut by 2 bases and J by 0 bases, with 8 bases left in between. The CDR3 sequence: CASSFADLNTEAFF. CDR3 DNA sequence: TGCGCCAGCAGCTTCGCGGACTTGAACACTGAAGCTTTCTTT.

The CDR3 DNA sequence: TGTGCCAGCTCCTATCAGGGTGATCAGCCCCAGCATTTT. Protein: CASSYQGDQPQHF. The rearrangement joins TRBV19 to TRBJ1-5, with a weak D call TRBD1 (5 bases). Germline values: CDR1 LNHDA, CDR2 SQIVND (reference sequence). Trimming cost V 9 bases and J 5 bases, with 14 bases left between them. This CDR3 has 13 residues.

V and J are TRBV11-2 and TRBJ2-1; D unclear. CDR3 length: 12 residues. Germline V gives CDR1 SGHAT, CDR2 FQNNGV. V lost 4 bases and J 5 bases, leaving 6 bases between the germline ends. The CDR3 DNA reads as TGTGCCAGCAGCTCTCATAACAATGAGCAGTTCTTC. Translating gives CASSSHNNEQFF.

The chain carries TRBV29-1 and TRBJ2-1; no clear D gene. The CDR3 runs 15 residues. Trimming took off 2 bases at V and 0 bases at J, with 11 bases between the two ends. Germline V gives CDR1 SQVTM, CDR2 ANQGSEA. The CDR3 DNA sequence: TGCAGCGTTGAATTGCGGATGAGCTCCTACAATGAGCAGTTCTTC. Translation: CSVELRMSSYNEQFF.

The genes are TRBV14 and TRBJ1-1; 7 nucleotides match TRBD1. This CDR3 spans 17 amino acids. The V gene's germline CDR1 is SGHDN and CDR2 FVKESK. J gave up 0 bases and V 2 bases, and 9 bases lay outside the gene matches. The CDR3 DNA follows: TGTGCCAGCAGCCAACGACCGGGACAGAAAATGAACACTGAAGCTTTCTTT. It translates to CASSQRPGQKMNTEAFF.

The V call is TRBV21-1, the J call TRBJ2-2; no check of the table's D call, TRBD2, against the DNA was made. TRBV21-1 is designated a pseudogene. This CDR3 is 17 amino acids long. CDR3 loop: CASTNSNVGSNTGELFF. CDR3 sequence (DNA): TGTGCCAGCACCAACAGCAATGTAGGGAGCAACACCGGGGAGCTGTTTTTT.

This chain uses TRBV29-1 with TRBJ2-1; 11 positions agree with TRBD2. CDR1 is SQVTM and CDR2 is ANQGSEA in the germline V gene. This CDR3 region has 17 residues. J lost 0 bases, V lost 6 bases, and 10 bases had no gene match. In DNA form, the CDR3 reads TGCAGCGTCCACGGGACTAGCGGATCGAGCTCCTACAATGAGCAGTTCTTC. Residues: CSVHGTSGSSSYNEQFF.

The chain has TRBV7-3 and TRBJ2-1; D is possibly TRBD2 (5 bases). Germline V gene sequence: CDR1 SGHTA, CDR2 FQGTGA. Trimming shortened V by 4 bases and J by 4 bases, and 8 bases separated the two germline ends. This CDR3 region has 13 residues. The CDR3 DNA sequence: TGTGCCAGCAGCTCCGGACTGTACAATGAGCAGTTCTTC. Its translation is CASSSGLYNEQFF.

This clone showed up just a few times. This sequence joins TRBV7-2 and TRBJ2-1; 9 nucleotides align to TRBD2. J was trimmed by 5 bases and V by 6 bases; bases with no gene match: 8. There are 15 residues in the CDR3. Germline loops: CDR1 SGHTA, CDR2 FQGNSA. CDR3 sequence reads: CASSLSGSRHNEQFF. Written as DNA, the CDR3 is TGTGCCAGCAGTCTTAGCGGGAGCCGGCACAATGAGCAGTTCTTC.

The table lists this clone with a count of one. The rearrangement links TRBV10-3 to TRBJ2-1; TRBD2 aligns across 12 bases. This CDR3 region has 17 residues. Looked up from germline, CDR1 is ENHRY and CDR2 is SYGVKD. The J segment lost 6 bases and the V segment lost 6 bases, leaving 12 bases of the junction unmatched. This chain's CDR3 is CAIRPALAGGGVNEQFF. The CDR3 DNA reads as TGTGCCATCAGACCTGCGCTAGCGGGAGGGGGGGTCAATGAGCAGTTCTTC.

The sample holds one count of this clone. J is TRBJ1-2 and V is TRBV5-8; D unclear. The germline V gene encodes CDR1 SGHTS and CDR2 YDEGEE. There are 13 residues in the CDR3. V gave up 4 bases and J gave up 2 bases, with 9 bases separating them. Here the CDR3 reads CASSPSSNYGYTF. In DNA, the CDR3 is TGTGCCAGCAGCCCCTCTTCCAACTATGGCTACACCTTC. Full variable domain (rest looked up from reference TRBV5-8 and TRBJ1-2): EAGVTQSPTHLIKTRGQQATLRCSPISGHTSVYWYQQALGLGLQFLLWYDEGEERNRGNFPPRFSGRQFPNYSSELNVNALELEDSALYLCASSPSSNYGYTFGSGTRLTVV.

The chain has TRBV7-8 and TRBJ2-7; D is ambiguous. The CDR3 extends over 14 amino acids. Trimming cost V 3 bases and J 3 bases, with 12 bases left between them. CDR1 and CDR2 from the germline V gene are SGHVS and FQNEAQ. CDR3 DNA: TGTGCCAGCAGCTTGTATTCTGGTTTCTACGAGCAGTACTTC. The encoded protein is CASSLYSGFYEQYF.

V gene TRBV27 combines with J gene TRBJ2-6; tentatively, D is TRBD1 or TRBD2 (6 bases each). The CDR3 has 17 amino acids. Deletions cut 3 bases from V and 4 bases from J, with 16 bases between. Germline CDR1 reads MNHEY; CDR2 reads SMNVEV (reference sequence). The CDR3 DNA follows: TGTGCCAGCAGTTTCGGTCGTGGGGGGACAGGGGCCAACGTCCTGACTTTC. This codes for CASSFGRGGTGANVLTF.

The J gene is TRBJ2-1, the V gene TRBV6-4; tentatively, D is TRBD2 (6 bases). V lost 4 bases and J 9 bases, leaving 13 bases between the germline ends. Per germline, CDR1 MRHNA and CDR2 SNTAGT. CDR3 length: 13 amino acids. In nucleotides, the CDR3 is TGTGCCAGCAGTGGGGAATTGACTAGTGAGCAGTTCTTC. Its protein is CASSGELTSEQFF.

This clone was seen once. The CDR3 spells CAWNSRSEQFF. The CDR3 DNA follows: TGTGCCTGGAATAGTAGGAGCGAGCAGTTCTTC. V and J are TRBV30 and TRBJ2-1; no firm D call. V was shortened by 4 bases and J by 10 bases, with 11 bases between the two germline ends. Per the germline V gene, CDR1 is GTSNPN and CDR2 is SVGIG (reference sequence). The CDR3 has 11 amino acids.

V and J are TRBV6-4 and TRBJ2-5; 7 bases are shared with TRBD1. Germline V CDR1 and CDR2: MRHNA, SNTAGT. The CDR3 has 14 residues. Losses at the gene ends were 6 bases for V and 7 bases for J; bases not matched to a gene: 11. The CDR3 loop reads CASRNRTGDGTQYF. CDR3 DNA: TGTGCCAGCAGAAACCGGACAGGTGATGGGACCCAGTACTTC.

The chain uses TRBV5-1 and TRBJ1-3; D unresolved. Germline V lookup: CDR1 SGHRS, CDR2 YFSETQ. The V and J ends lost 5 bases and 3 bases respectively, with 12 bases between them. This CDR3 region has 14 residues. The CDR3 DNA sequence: TGCGCCAGCAGTGAACGAACGGATGGAAACACCATATATTTT. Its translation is CASSERTDGNTIYF.

CDR3 sequence: CASSPGQGARRTYGYTF. CDR3 in DNA: TGTGCCAGCTCACCTGGACAGGGGGCGCGGCGGACCTATGGCTACACCTTC. The J gene is TRBJ1-2, the V gene TRBV18; TRBD1 aligns across 11 bases. V lost 3 bases and J lost 4; bases outside the gene matches: 10. This CDR3 has 17 amino acids. Germline V gene sequence: CDR1 KGHSH, CDR2 LQKENI. Full variable domain (missing parts from reference TRBV18 and TRBJ1-2): NAGVMQNPRHLVRRRGQEARLRCSPMKGHSHVYWYRQLPEEGLKFMVYLQKENIIDESGMPKERFSAEFPKEGPSILRIQQVVRGDSAAYFCASSPGQGARRTYGYTFGSGTRLTVV.

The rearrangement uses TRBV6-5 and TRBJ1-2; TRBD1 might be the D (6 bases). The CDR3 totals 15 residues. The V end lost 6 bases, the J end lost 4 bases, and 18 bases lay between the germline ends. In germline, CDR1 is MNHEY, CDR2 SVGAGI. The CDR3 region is CASSQGRDWGYGYTF. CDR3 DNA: TGTGCCAGCAGCCAGGGGAGGGATTGGGGCTATGGCTACACCTTC.

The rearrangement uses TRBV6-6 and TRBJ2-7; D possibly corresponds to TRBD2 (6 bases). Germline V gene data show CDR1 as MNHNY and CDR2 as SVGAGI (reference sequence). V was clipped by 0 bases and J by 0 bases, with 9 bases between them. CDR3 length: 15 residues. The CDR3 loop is CASSYSTGVSYEQYF. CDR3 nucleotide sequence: TGTGCCAGCAGTTACTCGACGGGGGTCTCCTACGAGCAGTACTTC.

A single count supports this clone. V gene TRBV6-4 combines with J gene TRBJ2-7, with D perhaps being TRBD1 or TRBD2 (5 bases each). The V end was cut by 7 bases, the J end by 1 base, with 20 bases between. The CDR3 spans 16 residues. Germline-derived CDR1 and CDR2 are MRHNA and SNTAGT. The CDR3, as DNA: TGTGCCAGCAACACCCACACCGGGACGCAGTCCTACGAGCAGTACTTC. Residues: CASNTHTGTQSYEQYF.